This T cell receptor (beta chain) appears in the sequencing data of a study of identical twins. TCRdb re-analysed the 5' RACE reads in MiXCR, keeping a single row per CDR3 protein. Of some 500,000 distinct CDR3 sequences listed, more than 13% are singletons. Note on this clonotype: Its antigen remains unknown.

V gave up 4 bases and J gave up 3 bases; unmatched junction bases: 5. Germline CDR1 SGDLS, CDR2 YYNGEE. The CDR3 totals 14 residues. Study-wide points: Memory repertoires lacked the insertion deficit that abundant cord blood beta clonotypes showed. Beta out-of-frame sequences displayed a weaker excess of sharing between twins.

This sample also belongs to another study, concerning yellow fever vaccine responses in identical twins.

This TCR derives from a woman between 18 and 29 years old in good health. This chain joins TRBV9 and TRBJ2-7; 9 bases fit TRBD1. Sequencing was carried out using CD4+ T cells sorted from blood. The CDR3 coding sequence is TGTGCCAGCAGCCCCCGGGACAGGGACTACGAGCAGTACTTC. It codes for CASSPRDRDYEQYF.